These 6 T cell receptor beta chains were all obtained from the same sample, sequenced in a study of control samples from healthy donors and cancer patients. Here immunoSEQ multiplex PCR was the method, and the copy in TCRdb shows in-frame clones only, minus some. The sample yields about 150,000 clones, 93% seen once. The sequencing sample was made of blood. These receptors came from a man younger than 30 in good health.

V usage is TRBV19 and J usage is TRBJ1-3, with a tentative D call TRBD1 (5 bases). The CDR3 is 18 residues long. The V and J ends lost 3 bases and 5 bases respectively, with 23 bases between them. Germline loops: CDR1 LNHDA, CDR2 SQIVND (reference sequence). This chain's CDR3 is CASSMQSAGPGARNTIYF. Here the CDR3 DNA reads TGTGCCAGTAGTATGCAGTCGGCGGGGCCAGGAGCAAGAAACACCATATATTTT. Variable domain in full (rest from reference TRBV19 and TRBJ1-3): DGGITQSPKYLFRKEGQNVTLSCEQNLNHDAMYWYRQDPGQGLRLIYYSQIVNDFQKGDIAEGYSVSREKKESFPLTVTSAQKNPTAFYLCASSMQSAGPGARNTIYFGEGSWLTVV.

Written as DNA, the CDR3 is TGTGCCAGTCTCCCCTTAGCAGGGGCAAGTTCGGAGACCCAGTACTTC. Translated: CASLPLAGASSETQYF. The rearrangement joins TRBV11-1 to TRBJ2-5, with D possibly matching TRBD1 (6 bases). Germline CDR1 is SGHAT and CDR2 is FQDESV (reference sequence). CDR3 length equals 16 residues. V lost 9 bases and J 5 bases, leaving 25 bases between the germline ends.

The genes are TRBV7-9 and TRBJ1-1; perhaps TRBD1 as D (5 bases). Germline V CDR1 and CDR2: SEHNR, FQNEAQ (reference sequence). V lost 2 bases to trimming and J lost 11 bases, with 15 bases between them. The CDR3 is 13 amino acids. The CDR3 DNA is TGTGCCAGCAGCTTAAAGGTGGGGGATGGCGCTTTCTTT. Its translation: CASSLKVGDGAFF.

This sequence joins TRBV5-4 and TRBJ1-3; D is unclear. The germline V gene encodes CDR1 SGHNT and CDR2 YYREEE (reference sequence). This CDR3 is 12 amino acids long. Trimming removed 3 bases at V and 4 bases at J, with 5 bases between. Written as DNA, the CDR3 is TGTGCCAGCAGCTCCGGAGGAAACACCATATATTTT. Translation: CASSSGGNTIYF.

The chain carries TRBV27 and TRBJ1-2, with 9 bases that match TRBD1. The CDR3 runs 14 residues. V lost 8 bases and J lost 4; bases outside the gene matches: 8. Germline loops: CDR1 MNHEY, CDR2 SMNVEV (reference sequence). The CDR3, as DNA: TGTGCCAGCTCCGGACAGGGGTTTGGCTATGGCTACACCTTC. Protein: CASSGQGFGYGYTF.

The J gene is TRBJ2-7, the V gene TRBV4-1, with D perhaps being TRBD1 or TRBD2 (5 bases each). This CDR3 is built from 16 residues. V lost 0 bases to trimming and J lost 3 bases, with 15 bases between them. Germline loops: CDR1 MGHRA, CDR2 YSYEKL. CDR3 DNA: TGCGCCAGCAGCCAAGAATCCCCGGGACCAAACTACGAGCAGTACTTC. This translates into CASSQESPGPNYEQYF.